This T cell receptor beta chain is drawn from a study of tumor-infiltrating lymphocytes in primary liver carcinoma. A primer in the constant region served to generate TCR beta cDNA from approximately 450 ng of total RNA. Nested multiplex PCR, run for three rounds with slightly modified ARM-PCR, yielded TCR beta libraries. The two initial PCR rounds, nine to eleven cycles each, used TRBV1-TRBV30 forward and C-beta reverse primers. A single record per CDR3 protein comes from TCRdb applying MiXCR to the multiplex PCR reads. The profile shows more than 85,000 distinct CDR3 sequences, roughly 80% of them singletons. Without any cell sorting, about 20-31 mg of bulk tissue yielded co-extracted RNA and DNA. Primary liver carcinomas in the patients were surgically resected. Sampling of every tumor involved five separate regions. These included the tumor centre. Study results and limitations: The top-250-clone fraction was significantly higher in tumors than in blood (p = 0.039).

Concerning this clonotype itself: Its antigen is not known.

V was pared by 2 bases and J by 8 bases, with 16 bases between. CDR1 and CDR2 (germline): SGHRS, YFSETQ. This CDR3 contains 14 residues. The clonotype was recovered from a man aged 40-49 years with primary liver carcinoma and hepatitis B virus infection. The sequenced sample consisted of liver tumor tissue from sampling region 3. Documented subset: tumor region T3, left-lateral pole. The chain uses TRBV5-1 and TRBJ1-1; D gene unclear. CDR3 nucleotide sequence: TGCGCCAGCAGCTTAGCCTGGAGACTCTCGGAAGCTTTCTTT. Encoded protein: CASSLAWRLSEAFF.